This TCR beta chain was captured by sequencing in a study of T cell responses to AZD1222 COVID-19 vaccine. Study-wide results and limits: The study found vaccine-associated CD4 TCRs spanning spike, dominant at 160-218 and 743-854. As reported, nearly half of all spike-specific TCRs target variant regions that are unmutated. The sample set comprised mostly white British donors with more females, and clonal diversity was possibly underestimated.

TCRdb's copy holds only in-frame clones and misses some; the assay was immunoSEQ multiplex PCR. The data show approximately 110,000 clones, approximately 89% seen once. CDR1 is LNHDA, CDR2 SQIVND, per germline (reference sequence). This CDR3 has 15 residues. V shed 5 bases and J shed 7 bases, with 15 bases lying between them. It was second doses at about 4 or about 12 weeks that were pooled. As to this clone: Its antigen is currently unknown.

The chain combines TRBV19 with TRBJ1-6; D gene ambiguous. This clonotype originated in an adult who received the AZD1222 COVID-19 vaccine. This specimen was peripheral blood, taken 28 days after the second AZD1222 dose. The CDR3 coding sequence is TGTGCCAGTAGTTCGGGCCCGACGGGGAATTCACCCCTCCACTTT. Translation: CASSSGPTGNSPLHF.